Presented here are 7 T cell receptor beta chains from one specimen sequenced in a study of graft-versus-host responses after intestinal transplantation. Their antigens are not known. TCRdb's table, derived via immunoSEQ multiplex PCR, lists solely in-frame clones and lacks some. Here the sample spans approximately 26,000 clones, roughly 80% being singletons. The sample consisted of unstimulated CD4+ T cells sorted from spleen or lymph node cells, taken before intestinal transplant. All receptors derive from a human donor who received an intestinal transplant.

V is TRBV27 and J is TRBJ1-1; tentative D call: TRBD1 (5 bases). Germline V gene data show CDR1 as MNHEY and CDR2 as SMNVEV (reference sequence). V lost 0 bases, J lost 0 bases, and 11 bases lay in between. The CDR3 has 16 amino acids. The CDR3 DNA is TGTGCCAGCAGTTTATCCGGGGGACTGCTGAACACTGAAGCTTTCTTT. This translates into CASSLSGGLLNTEAFF.

The gene calls are TRBV9 and TRBJ2-2; 10 bases line up with TRBD2. The junction had 0 bases not matched to a gene; V was cut back by 1 base and J by 0 bases. This CDR3 is 16 amino acids long. CDR1 and CDR2 (germline): SGDLS, YYNGEE. CDR3 sequence reads: CASSVSGGANTGELFF. The CDR3 bases are TGTGCCAGCAGCGTAAGCGGGGGGGCGAACACCGGGGAGCTGTTTTTT.

This sequence joins TRBV28 and TRBJ2-7; 15 bases are shared with TRBD2. V was pared by 4 bases and J by 1 base, with 8 bases of the junction left unmatched. Germline values: CDR1 MDHEN, CDR2 SYDVKM. This CDR3 contains 18 residues. The CDR3 is CASSSPGTSGRRSYEQYF. The CDR3 coding sequence is TGTGCCAGCAGTTCTCCCGGGACTAGCGGGAGGAGGTCCTACGAGCAGTACTTC.

This clone has just one count. The chain couples TRBV5-1 to TRBJ1-1; a possible D gene is TRBD1 (6 bases). This CDR3 contains 14 residues. In germline, CDR1 is SGHRS, CDR2 YFSETQ. V lost 0 bases and J lost 3, with 9 bases in between. Here the CDR3 DNA reads TGCGCCAGCAGCTTGGGGGGACAAGACACTGAAGCTTTCTTT. Amino acids: CASSLGGQDTEAFF.

The chain couples TRBV10-1 to TRBJ2-5; 7 bases fit TRBD1. CDR1 WNHNN and CDR2 SYGVQD come from the germline V gene (reference sequence). The CDR3 consists of 15 residues. Trimming removed 4 bases from V and 2 bases from J; junction bases left unmatched: 7. The CDR3 nucleotides read TGCGCCAGCAGTGCCGGGACAGACTTTCAAGAGACCCAGTACTTC. It translates to CASSAGTDFQETQYF.

J is TRBJ2-3 and V is TRBV6-6; D not certain. V was pared by 2 bases and J by 7 bases, with 16 bases between. The CDR3 is 15 residues long. Per the germline V gene, CDR1 is MNHNY and CDR2 is SVGAGI (reference sequence). The CDR3 sequence is CASSYPTQALNTQYF. CDR3 nucleotides: TGTGCCAGCAGTTACCCGACCCAAGCCTTGAATACGCAGTATTTT.

This chain joins TRBV6-5 and TRBJ1-2; D is perhaps TRBD1 (6 bases). The CDR3 extends over 13 amino acids. The V end was cut by 8 bases, the J end by 4 bases, with 14 bases between. Germline CDR1 reads MNHEY; CDR2 reads SVGAGI. CDR3 bases: TGTGCCAGCCGGAGGGGGACAACCTATGGCTACACCTTC. Protein sequence: CASRRGTTYGYTF.